This entry concerns a single TCR beta chain. Its antigen is unknown. A library of TCRbeta sequences, prepared with unique molecular identifiers, was generated. TCRdb itself ran the PCR reads through MiXCR, one entry per CDR3 protein. The sample includes about 440,000 distinct CDR3 sequences, 43% of them seen just once. The source of the sample is a study of T-cell reconstitution after alpha-beta-depleted transplantation in children. General study points: Where alpha-beta T cells came from about two months after transplant was reportedly several hundred expanded graft clones.

This clonotype was obtained from a girl aged 2-10 years with aplastic anemia, due to receive a stem cell transplant. Here the sequenced sample was PBMCs, taken before TCRalphabeta/CD19-depleted stem cell transplant.

CDR3 protein: CASSQSALAGMETQYF. CDR3 nucleotides: TGTGCCAGCAGCCAAAGTGCACTAGCGGGAATGGAGACCCAGTACTTC. The chain links TRBV7-8 to TRBJ2-5, with 10 bases that match TRBD2. CDR3 length: 16 amino acids. V lost 5 bases to trimming and J lost 5 bases; unmatched junction nucleotides: 11. The germline gives CDR1 SGHVS, CDR2 FQNEAQ.